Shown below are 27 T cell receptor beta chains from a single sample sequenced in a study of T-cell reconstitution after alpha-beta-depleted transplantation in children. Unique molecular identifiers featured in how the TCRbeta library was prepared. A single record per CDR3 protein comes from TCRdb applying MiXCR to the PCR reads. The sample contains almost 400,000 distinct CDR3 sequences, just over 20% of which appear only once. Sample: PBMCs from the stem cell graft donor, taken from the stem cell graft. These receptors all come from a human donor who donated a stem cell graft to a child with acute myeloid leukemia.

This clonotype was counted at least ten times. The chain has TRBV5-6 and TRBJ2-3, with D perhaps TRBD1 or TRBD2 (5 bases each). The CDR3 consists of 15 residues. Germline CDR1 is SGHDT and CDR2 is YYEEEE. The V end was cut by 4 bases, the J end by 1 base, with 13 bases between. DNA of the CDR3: TGTGCCAGCAGCGGGACCCTACGGGGCACAGATACGCAGTATTTT. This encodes CASSGTLRGTDTQYF.

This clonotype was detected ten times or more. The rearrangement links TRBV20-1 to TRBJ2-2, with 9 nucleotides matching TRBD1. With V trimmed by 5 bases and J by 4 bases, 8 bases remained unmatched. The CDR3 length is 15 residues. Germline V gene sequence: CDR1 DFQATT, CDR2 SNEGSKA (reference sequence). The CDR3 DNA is TGCAGTGCTCCTGCCCGGGACAGGGTCACCGGGGAGCTGTTTTTT. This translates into CSAPARDRVTGELFF.

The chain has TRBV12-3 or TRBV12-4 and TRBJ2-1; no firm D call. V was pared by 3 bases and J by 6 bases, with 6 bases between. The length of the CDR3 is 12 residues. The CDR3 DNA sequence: TGTGCCAGCAGTTTTCTGGCCAATGAGCAGTTCTTC. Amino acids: CASSFLANEQFF.

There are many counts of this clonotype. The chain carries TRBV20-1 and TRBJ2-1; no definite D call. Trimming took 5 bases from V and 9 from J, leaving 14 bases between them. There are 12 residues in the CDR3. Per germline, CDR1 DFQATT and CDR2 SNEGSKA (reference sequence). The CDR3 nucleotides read TGCAGTGCTCCGGATGGTATGGGTGAGCAGTTCTTC. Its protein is CSAPDGMGEQFF.

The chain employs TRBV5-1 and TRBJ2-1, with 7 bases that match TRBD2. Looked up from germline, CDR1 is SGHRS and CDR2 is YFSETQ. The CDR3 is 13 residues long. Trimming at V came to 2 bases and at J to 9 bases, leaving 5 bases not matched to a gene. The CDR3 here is CASSFIVAGEQFF. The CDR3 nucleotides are TGCGCCAGCAGCTTCATTGTAGCGGGTGAGCAGTTCTTC.

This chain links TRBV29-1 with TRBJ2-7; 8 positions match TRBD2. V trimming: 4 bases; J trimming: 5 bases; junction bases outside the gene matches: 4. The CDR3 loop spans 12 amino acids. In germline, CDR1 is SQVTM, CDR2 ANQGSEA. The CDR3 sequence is CSVVGRVHEQYF. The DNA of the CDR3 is TGCAGCGTTGTCGGGAGGGTCCACGAGCAGTACTTC.

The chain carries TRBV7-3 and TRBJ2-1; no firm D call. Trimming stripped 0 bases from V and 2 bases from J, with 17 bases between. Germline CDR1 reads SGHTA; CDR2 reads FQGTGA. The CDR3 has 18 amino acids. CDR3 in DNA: TGTGCCAGCAGCTTAACGTTAAGGGCTCTCTTCCCCTACAATGAGCAGTTCTTC. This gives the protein CASSLTLRALFPYNEQFF.

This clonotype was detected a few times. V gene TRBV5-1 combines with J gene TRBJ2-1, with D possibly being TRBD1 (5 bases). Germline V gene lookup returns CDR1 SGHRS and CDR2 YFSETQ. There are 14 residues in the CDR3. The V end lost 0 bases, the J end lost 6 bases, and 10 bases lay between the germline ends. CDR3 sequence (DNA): TGCGCCAGCAGCTTGGGACAGAGGCCCAATGAGCAGTTCTTC. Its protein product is CASSLGQRPNEQFF.

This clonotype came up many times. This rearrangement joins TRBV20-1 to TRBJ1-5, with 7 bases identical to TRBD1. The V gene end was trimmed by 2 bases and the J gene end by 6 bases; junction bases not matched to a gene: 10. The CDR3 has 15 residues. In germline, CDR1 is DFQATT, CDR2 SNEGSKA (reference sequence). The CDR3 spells CSARSGIGGGQPQHF. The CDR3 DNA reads TGCAGTGCTAGATCGGGGATAGGGGGCGGTCAGCCCCAGCATTTT.

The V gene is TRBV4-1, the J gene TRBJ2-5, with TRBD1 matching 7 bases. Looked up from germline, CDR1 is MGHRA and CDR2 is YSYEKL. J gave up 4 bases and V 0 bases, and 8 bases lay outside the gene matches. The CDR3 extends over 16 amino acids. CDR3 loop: CASSQDRRGRAETQYF. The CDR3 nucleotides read TGCGCCAGCAGCCAAGATCGAAGGGGGCGCGCAGAGACCCAGTACTTC.

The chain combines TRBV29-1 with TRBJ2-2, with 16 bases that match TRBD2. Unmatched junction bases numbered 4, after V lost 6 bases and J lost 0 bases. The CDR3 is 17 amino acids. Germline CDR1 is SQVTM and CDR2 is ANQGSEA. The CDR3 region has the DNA TGCAGCGTCCGGGGACTAGCGGGAGGGTCGAACACCGGGGAGCTGTTTTTT. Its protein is CSVRGLAGGSNTGELFF.

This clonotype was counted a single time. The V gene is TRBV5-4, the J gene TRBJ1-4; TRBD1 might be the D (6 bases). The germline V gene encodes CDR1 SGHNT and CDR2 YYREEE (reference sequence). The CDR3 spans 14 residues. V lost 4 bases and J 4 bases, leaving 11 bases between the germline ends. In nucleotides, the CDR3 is TGTGCCAGCAGCCAGACAGGTCTTAATGAAAAACTGTTTTTT. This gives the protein CASSQTGLNEKLFF.

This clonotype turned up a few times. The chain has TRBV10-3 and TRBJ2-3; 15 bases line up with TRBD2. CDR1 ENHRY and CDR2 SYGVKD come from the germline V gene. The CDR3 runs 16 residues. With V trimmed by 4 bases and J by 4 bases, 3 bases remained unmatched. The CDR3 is CAISGGTSGRPDTQYF. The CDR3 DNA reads TGTGCCATCAGTGGTGGGACTAGCGGGAGGCCAGATACGCAGTATTTT.

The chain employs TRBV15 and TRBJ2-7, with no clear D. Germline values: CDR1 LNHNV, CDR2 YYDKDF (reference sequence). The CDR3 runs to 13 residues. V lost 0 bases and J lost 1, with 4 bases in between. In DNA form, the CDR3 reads TGTGCCACCAGCAGAGACGCTTCCTACGAGCAGTACTTC. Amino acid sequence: CATSRDASYEQYF.

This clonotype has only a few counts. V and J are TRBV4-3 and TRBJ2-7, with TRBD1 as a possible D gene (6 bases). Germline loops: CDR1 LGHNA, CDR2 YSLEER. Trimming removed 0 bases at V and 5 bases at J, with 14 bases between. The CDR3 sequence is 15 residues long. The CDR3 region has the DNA TGCGCCAGCAGCCAAGATCAGGGGAGTTTTGACGAGCAGTACTTC. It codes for CASSQDQGSFDEQYF.

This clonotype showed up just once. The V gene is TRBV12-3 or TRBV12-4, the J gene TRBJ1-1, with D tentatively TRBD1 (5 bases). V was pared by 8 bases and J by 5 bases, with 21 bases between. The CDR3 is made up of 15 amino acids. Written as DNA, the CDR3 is TGTGCCAGCGGACCAGCATGGGGAAAGGGGACTGAAGCTTTCTTT. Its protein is CASGPAWGKGTEAFF.

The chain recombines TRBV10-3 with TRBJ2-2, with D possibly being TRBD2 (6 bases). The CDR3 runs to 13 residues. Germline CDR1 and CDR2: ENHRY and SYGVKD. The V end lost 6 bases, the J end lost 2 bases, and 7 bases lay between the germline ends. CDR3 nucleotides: TGTGCCATCAGAGGACTAAACACCGGGGAGCTGTTTTTT. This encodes CAIRGLNTGELFF.

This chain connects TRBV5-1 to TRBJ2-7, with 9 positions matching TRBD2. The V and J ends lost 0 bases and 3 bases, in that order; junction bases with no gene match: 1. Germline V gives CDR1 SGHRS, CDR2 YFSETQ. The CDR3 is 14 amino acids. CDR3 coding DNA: TGCGCCAGCAGCTTGGATAGCGGGAGCTACGAGCAGTACTTC. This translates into CASSLDSGSYEQYF.

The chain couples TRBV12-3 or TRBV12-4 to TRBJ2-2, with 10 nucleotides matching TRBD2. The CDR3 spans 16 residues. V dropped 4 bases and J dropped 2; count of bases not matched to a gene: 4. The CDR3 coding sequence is TGTGCCAGCAGTTCTCCTAGCGGGGGAAACACCGGGGAGCTGTTTTTT. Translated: CASSSPSGGNTGELFF.

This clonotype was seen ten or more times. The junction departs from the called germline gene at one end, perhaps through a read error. CDR3 amino acids: CASSLARGETQYF. In DNA, the CDR3 is TGCGCCAGCAGCTTGGCCCGGGGCGAGACCCAGTACTTC. This sequence joins TRBV12-3 or TRBV12-4 and TRBJ2-5; D assignment may be TRBD1 or TRBD2 (5 bases each). The CDR3 loop spans 13 amino acids.

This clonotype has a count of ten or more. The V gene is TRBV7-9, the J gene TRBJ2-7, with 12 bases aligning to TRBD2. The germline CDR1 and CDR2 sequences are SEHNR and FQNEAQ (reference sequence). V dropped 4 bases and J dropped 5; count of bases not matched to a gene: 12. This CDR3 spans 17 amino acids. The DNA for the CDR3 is TGTGCCAGCAGCTCGGACAGAGGACTAGCGGGATATCACGAGCAGTACTTC. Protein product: CASSSDRGLAGYHEQYF.

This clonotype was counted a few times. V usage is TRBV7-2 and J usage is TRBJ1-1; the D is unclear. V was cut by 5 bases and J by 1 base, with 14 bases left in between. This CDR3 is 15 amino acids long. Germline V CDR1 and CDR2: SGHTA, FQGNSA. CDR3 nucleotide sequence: TGTGCCAGCAGCCAACAACCGGGGTGGAACACTGAAGCTTTCTTT. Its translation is CASSQQPGWNTEAFF.

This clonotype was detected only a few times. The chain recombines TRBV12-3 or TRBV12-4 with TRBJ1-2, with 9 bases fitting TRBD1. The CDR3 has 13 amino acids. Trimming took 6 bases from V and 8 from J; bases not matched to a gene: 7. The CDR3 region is CASSGGQGGGYTF. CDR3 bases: TGTGCCAGCAGCGGGGGACAGGGCGGCGGCTACACCTTC.

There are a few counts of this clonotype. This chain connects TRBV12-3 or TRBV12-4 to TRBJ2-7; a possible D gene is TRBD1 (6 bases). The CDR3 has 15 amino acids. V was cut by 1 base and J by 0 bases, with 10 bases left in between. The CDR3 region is CASSLGGTNSYEQYF. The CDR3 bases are TGTGCCAGCAGTTTAGGTGGGACAAACTCCTACGAGCAGTACTTC.

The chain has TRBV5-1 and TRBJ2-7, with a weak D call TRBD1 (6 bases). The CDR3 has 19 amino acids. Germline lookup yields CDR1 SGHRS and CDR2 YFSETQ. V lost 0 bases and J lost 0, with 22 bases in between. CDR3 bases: TGCGCCAGCAGCTTGGCCGGGGCAGGGGCCCCTCCCCTCTCCTACGAGCAGTACTTC. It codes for CASSLAGAGAPPLSYEQYF.

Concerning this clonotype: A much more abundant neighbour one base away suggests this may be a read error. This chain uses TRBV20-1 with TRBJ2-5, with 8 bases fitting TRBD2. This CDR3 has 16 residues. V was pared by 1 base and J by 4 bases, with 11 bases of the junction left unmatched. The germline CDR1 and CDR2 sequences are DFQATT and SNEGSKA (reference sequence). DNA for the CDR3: TGCAGTGCTAGAGGAGGGACCGCCCGGGGGGGAGAGACCCAGTACTTC. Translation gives CSARGGTARGGETQYF.

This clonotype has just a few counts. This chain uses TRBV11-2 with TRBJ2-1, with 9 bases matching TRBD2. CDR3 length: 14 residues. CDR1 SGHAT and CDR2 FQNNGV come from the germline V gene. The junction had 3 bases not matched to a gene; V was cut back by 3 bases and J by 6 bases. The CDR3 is CASSFGLASNEQFF. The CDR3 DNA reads TGTGCCAGCAGCTTCGGACTAGCGTCCAATGAGCAGTTCTTC.